A selection of T cell receptor beta chains follows, all from one sample in a study of cytomegalovirus exposure and HLA in healthy donors. The protocol was immunoSEQ multiplex PCR, while the TCRdb copy is restricted to in-frame clones and leaves out a portion. This table holds 55,000 to 75,000 clones. Specimen: PBMCs. The receptors come from a male donor in good health and CMV-seronegative. CDR3s include the opening cysteine and the closing phenylalanine or tryptophan. A D gene is named only where the DNA matches it firmly.

CASSEGQGYGYTF | TGTGCCAGCAGTGAGGGACAGGGGTATGGCTACACCTTC | TRBV25-1 | TRBD1 | TRBJ1-2
CASSLAPVMNTEAFF | TGTGCCAGCAGCTTAGCGCCGGTCATGAACACTGAAGCTTTCTTT | TRBV7-2 | - | TRBJ1-1
CASSPQGTGELFF | TGCGCCAGCAGCCCACAGGGGACCGGGGAGCTGTTTTTT | TRBV4-3 | TRBD1 | TRBJ2-2
CASSYKNTEAFF | TGTGCCAGCAGCTACAAGAACACTGAAGCTTTCTTT | TRBV7-9 | - | TRBJ1-1
CASSSNVGRGENQYF | TGTGCCAGCAGCTCCAACGTAGGCCGGGGAGAGAACCAGTACTTC | TRBV5-6 | - | TRBJ2-5
CASRPTGGAYGYTF | TGTGCCAGCAGACCCACAGGGGGCGCCTATGGCTACACCTTC | TRBV27 | TRBD1 | TRBJ1-2
CASRLSGTGAYEQYF | TGTGCCAGCAGACTTTCCGGGACAGGGGCCTACGAGCAGTACTTC | TRBV28 | TRBD1 | TRBJ2-7
CASSLEPFERGGREYF | TGTGCCAGCAGCTTAGAGCCGTTCGAGCGGGGGGGCCGGGAGTATTTT | TRBV11-2 | TRBD2 | TRBJ2-3
CASGLRGPETQYF | TGTGCCAGCGGACTAAGGGGGCCAGAGACCCAGTACTTC | TRBV6-1 | - | TRBJ2-5
CASSEAQGSGELFF | TGTGCCAGCAGCGAAGCTCAGGGATCCGGGGAGCTGTTTTTT | TRBV7-8 | - | TRBJ2-2
CASSPGQGGNTIYF | TGTGCCAGCAGCCCTGGACAGGGGGGAAACACCATATATTTT | TRBV11-2 | TRBD1 | TRBJ1-3
CATSSPISGGLNEQFF | TGTGCCACCAGCAGCCCGATTTCAGGGGGTTTGAATGAGCAGTTCTTC | TRBV15 | TRBD1 | TRBJ2-1
CASSAGRQGTAYEQYF | TGCGCCAGCAGCGCCGGACGACAGGGCACCGCCTACGAGCAGTACTTC | TRBV5-1 | TRBD1 | TRBJ2-7
CASSATGANQPQHF | TGTGCCAGCTCGGCCACAGGGGCCAATCAGCCCCAGCATTTT | TRBV18 | TRBD1 | TRBJ1-5
CASSRGTANSPLHF | TGTGCCAGCAGCCGCGGGACAGCCAATTCACCCCTACACTTT | TRBV7-9 | TRBD1 | TRBJ1-6
CASSQAPHGGYEQYF | TGCGCCAGCAGCCAAGCCCCGCACGGGGGGTACGAGCAGTACTTC | TRBV4-1 | TRBD2 | TRBJ2-7
CASQSEAGREVAAEDFF | TGTGCCAGCCAATCCGAGGCTGGAAGGGAGGTAGCTGCTGAAGATTTCTTT | TRBV19 | - | TRBJ1-1
CASGSVTSGSGGELFF | TGTGCCAGCGGGTCAGTCACTAGCGGGAGCGGCGGGGAGCTGTTTTTT | TRBV7-3 | TRBD2 | TRBJ2-2